What follows are 25 T cell receptor beta chains derived from one specimen sequenced in a study of regulatory T cells in long-lasting Graves disease. Indicated time point: persistent/refractory GD, antithyroid drugs over 5 years with positive TRAb. After RNA was extracted from PBMCs, the TCR library was made from it. Assembly of TCR beta libraries relied on iRepertoire HTBI primers together with Arm-PCR of CDR3 regions. TCRdb itself ran the multiplex PCR reads through MiXCR, one entry per CDR3 protein. This table holds 400,000 or so distinct CDR3 sequences, less than 25% found once. The specimen was peripheral blood mononuclear cells (PBMCs), collected when the disease was refractory, from a patient treated with antithyroid drugs. These receptors all come from a female donor with Graves disease.

In this sample, this clonotype turned up a few times. V gene TRBV5-6 combines with J gene TRBJ1-6; TRBD1 agrees at 7 bases. The CDR3 is 15 residues long. Germline loops: CDR1 SGHDT, CDR2 YYEEEE. V dropped 3 bases and J dropped 8; count of bases not matched to a gene: 8. The CDR3 region is CASSSSWQGDSPLHF. The CDR3 nucleotides are TGTGCCAGCAGCTCAAGCTGGCAGGGGGATTCACCCCTCCACTTT.

As for this clonotype: Just one base apart from a much larger clone, this may be a read error. CDR3 sequence: CASSLWDANYGYTF. In DNA form, the CDR3 reads TGTGCCAGCAGCTTATGGGACGCCAACTATGGCTACACCTTC. This chain joins TRBV7-2 and TRBJ1-2, with D maybe TRBD1 (5 bases). V shed 2 bases and J shed 2 bases, with 9 bases lying between them. The CDR3 has 14 residues. Germline values: CDR1 SGHTA, CDR2 FQGNSA. Variable domain in full (rest from reference TRBV7-2 and TRBJ1-2): GAGVSQSPSNKVTEKGKDVELRCDPISGHTALYWYRQSLGQGLEFLIYFQGNSAPDKSGLPSDRFSAERTGGSVSTLTIQRTQQEDSAVYLCASSLWDANYGYTFGSGTRLTVV.

This chain joins TRBV20-1 and TRBJ2-7, with 13 nucleotides matching TRBD2. Losses at the gene ends were 6 bases for V and 6 bases for J; bases not matched to a gene: 5. The CDR3 has 13 residues. Looked up from germline, CDR1 is DFQATT and CDR2 is SNEGSKA (reference sequence). This CDR3 is CSAGTSGTSEQYF. CDR3 nucleotide sequence: TGCAGTGCCGGGACTAGCGGGACGAGCGAGCAGTACTTC.

Points on this clonotype: The junction does not match germline at one end; this may be a read error. The J gene is TRBJ2-7, the V gene TRBV12-3 or TRBV12-4; TRBD2 matches at 10 bases. The CDR3 has 16 amino acids. CDR3 sequence reads: CASSLAPASGGYGQYF. DNA for the CDR3: TGTGCCAGCAGTTTAGCCCCCGCTAGCGGGGGCTACGGGCAGTACTTC.

This chain uses TRBV3-1 with TRBJ2-4, with a possible D match to TRBD1 (6 bases). V was trimmed by 3 bases and J by 3 bases, leaving 9 bases between them. This CDR3 spans 14 amino acids. Germline values: CDR1 LGHDT, CDR2 YNNKEL (reference sequence). Here the CDR3 DNA reads TGTGCCAGCAGCCACAGGGGCGGCAAAAACATTCAGTACTTC. As protein: CASSHRGGKNIQYF.

This clonotype appeared a few times. CDR3 nucleotides: TGTGCCATCAGACTAGTGGACACCGGGGAGCTGTTTTTT. Amino acid sequence: CAIRLVDTGELFF. This rearrangement joins TRBV6-1 to TRBJ2-2; D may be TRBD2 (6 bases). The CDR3 runs 13 residues. V gave up 10 bases and J gave up 3 bases, with 12 bases separating them. In germline, CDR1 is MNHNS, CDR2 SASEGT.

This clonotype appeared a few times. Here the CDR3 DNA reads TGTGCCAGCAGTTACGGCAGGGGAGTAACCGGGGAGCTGTTTTTT. It specifies CASSYGRGVTGELFF. The V gene is TRBV6-5, the J gene TRBJ2-2; D possibly corresponds to TRBD1 (6 bases). The CDR3 runs to 15 residues. The germline CDR1 and CDR2 sequences are MNHEY and SVGAGI. The V and J ends lost 2 bases and 5 bases respectively, with 12 bases between them.

This clonotype has only a few counts. V is TRBV6-1 and J is TRBJ1-5; 12 bases agree with TRBD1. CDR1 MNHNS and CDR2 SASEGT come from the germline V gene. The CDR3 covers 15 residues. The V and J ends lost 6 bases and 8 bases, in that order; junction bases with no gene match: 8. The CDR3 loop reads CASSGTGGPSEPQHF. Written as DNA, the CDR3 is TGTGCCAGCAGCGGGACAGGGGGCCCTTCGGAGCCCCAGCATTTT.

This chain uses TRBV30 with TRBJ2-7; 9 positions agree with TRBD2. Trimming at V came to 6 bases and at J to 7 bases, leaving 13 bases not matched to a gene. This CDR3 comprises 14 residues. Per the germline V gene, CDR1 is GTSNPN and CDR2 is SVGIG (reference sequence). The CDR3 region is CACTLLAGIAEQYF. CDR3 bases: TGTGCCTGCACCCTTCTAGCGGGAATAGCGGAGCAGTACTTC.

This clonotype was seen only a few times. The chain combines TRBV10-1 with TRBJ2-1; possibly TRBD1 or TRBD2 for D (5 bases each). V shed 0 bases and J shed 6 bases, with 12 bases lying between them. CDR3 length: 15 residues. Germline values: CDR1 WNHNN, CDR2 SYGVQD (reference sequence). The CDR3 is CASSESRAGSNEQFF. The CDR3 DNA follows: TGCGCCAGCAGTGAGTCGAGGGCAGGGTCCAATGAGCAGTTCTTC.

About this clonotype: At one end the junction does not follow the germline gene, possibly because of a read error. This chain uses TRBV20-1 with TRBJ2-5, with TRBD2 matching 7 bases. The germline V gene has CDR1 DFQATT and CDR2 SNEGSKA (reference sequence). The CDR3 has 13 residues. The CDR3 region is CSARGSGIETQCF. Written as DNA, the CDR3 is TGCAGTGCTAGAGGGAGCGGGATCGAGACCCAGTGCTTC.

The J gene is TRBJ1-1, the V gene TRBV4-2; D call uncertain. V lost 0 bases and J 0 bases, leaving 8 bases between the germline ends. This CDR3 is 15 amino acids long. CDR1 is LGHNA and CDR2 is YNFKEQ in the germline V gene. The CDR3 region has the DNA TGTGCCAGCAGCCAAGACTTAGGAGTGAACACTGAAGCTTTCTTT. The encoded protein is CASSQDLGVNTEAFF.

This clonotype was recorded many times. The V call is TRBV6-2 or TRBV6-3, the J call TRBJ2-7; TRBD2 matches at 8 bases. The CDR3 spans 13 residues. V shed 5 bases and J 4 bases; nucleotides not matched to a gene: 4. Germline values: CDR1 MNHEY, CDR2 SVGEGT. This chain's CDR3 is CASSPGLVYEQYF. DNA for the CDR3: TGTGCCAGCAGTCCGGGACTAGTTTACGAGCAGTACTTC.

V gene TRBV7-2 combines with J gene TRBJ2-2, with 16 nucleotides matching TRBD2. V shed 5 bases, J shed 1 base, and the junction held 10 bases outside the gene matches. The CDR3 runs 20 residues. The germline V gene has CDR1 SGHTA and CDR2 FQGNSA. The chain's CDR3 is CASSVPGLAGGRRNTGELFF. CDR3 DNA: TGTGCCAGCAGCGTACCGGGACTAGCGGGAGGGCGTCGGAACACCGGGGAGCTGTTTTTT.

This clonotype was detected only a few times. This sequence joins TRBV24-1 and TRBJ2-7; D gene uncertain. The germline gives CDR1 KGHDR, CDR2 SFDVKD. CDR3 size: 12 residues. V dropped 12 bases and J dropped 3 bases, with 14 bases sitting between them. The chain's CDR3 is CAASGYCYEQYF. The CDR3 nucleotides are TGTGCCGCTTCTGGGTACTGCTACGAGCAGTACTTC.

This clonotype was recorded a few times. The rearrangement uses TRBV29-1 and TRBJ1-2; 7 bases line up with TRBD1. This CDR3 comprises 14 residues. Germline CDR1 SQVTM, CDR2 ANQGSEA. The J segment lost 8 bases and the V segment lost 6 bases, leaving 15 bases of the junction unmatched. The CDR3 reads CSVTGDSRSEGYTF. CDR3 DNA sequence: TGCAGCGTCACCGGGGACAGCCGGAGTGAAGGCTACACCTTC.

This clonotype was counted once. This sequence may be a read error, since a much larger clone differs from it by one base. The chain links TRBV7-2 to TRBJ2-1; 9 nucleotides line up with TRBD1. V was pared by 3 bases and J by 5 bases, with 11 bases of the junction left unmatched. CDR3 length equals 17 residues. CDR1 and CDR2 (germline): SGHTA, FQGNSA. This CDR3 is CASSFSIGTGWNNEQFF. CDR3 DNA: TGTGCCAGCAGCTTCAGCATAGGGACAGGGTGGAACAATGAGCAGTTCTTC.

V is TRBV13 and J is TRBJ2-7, with D hard to call. V was trimmed by 5 bases and J by 5 bases, leaving 16 bases between them. There are 14 residues in the CDR3. In germline, CDR1 is PRHDT, CDR2 FYEKMQ (reference sequence). The CDR3 loop reads CASSPPRMFHEQYF. The CDR3 DNA reads TGTGCCAGCAGCCCCCCACGGATGTTCCACGAGCAGTACTTC.

The rearrangement uses TRBV6-1 and TRBJ1-2; D gene uncertain. CDR3 length: 12 residues. Trimming left V 8 bases short and J 3 bases short, with 10 bases between. Germline CDR1 MNHNS, CDR2 SASEGT. The CDR3 DNA reads TGTGCCAGCGCATGGCCATACTATGGCTACACCTTC. Protein sequence: CASAWPYYGYTF.

This clonotype appeared many times. The chain couples TRBV6-5 to TRBJ1-2; TRBD1 agrees at 8 bases. The V gene's germline CDR1 is MNHEY and CDR2 SVGAGI. This CDR3 has 15 amino acids. After removal of 4 bases from V and 2 bases from J, the junction contained 6 bases not matched to a gene. The CDR3 loop reads CASSFSGGANYGYTF. The CDR3 DNA reads as TGTGCCAGCAGTTTTTCAGGGGGCGCGAACTATGGCTACACCTTC.

This clonotype was found many times. This chain connects TRBV6-2 or TRBV6-3 to TRBJ2-7; the D gene is possibly TRBD2 (5 bases). V was pared by 0 bases and J by 3 bases, with 12 bases between. CDR3 length: 15 amino acids. Germline lookup yields CDR1 MNHEY and CDR2 SVGEGT. CDR3 loop: CASSYSKRPDYEQYF. In nucleotides, the CDR3 is TGTGCCAGCAGTTACTCGAAGCGGCCAGACTACGAGCAGTACTTC.

This chain links TRBV12-3 or TRBV12-4 with TRBJ2-5; 7 nucleotides align to TRBD1. This CDR3 is built from 14 residues. V shed 6 bases, J shed 5 bases, and the junction held 9 bases outside the gene matches. CDR3 loop: CASRLQGSFETQYF. CDR3 bases: TGTGCCAGCAGGTTACAGGGGAGTTTCGAGACCCAGTACTTC.

A few counts support this clonotype. The V call is TRBV10-3, the J call TRBJ1-1, with a possible D match to TRBD1 (6 bases). CDR1 and CDR2 from the germline V gene are ENHRY and SYGVKD. The V and J ends lost 2 bases and 5 bases respectively, with 9 bases between them. The CDR3 is made up of 13 amino acids. The CDR3 here is CAISERGGTEAFF. CDR3 DNA sequence: TGTGCCATCAGTGAGAGGGGGGGTACTGAAGCTTTCTTT.

This clonotype appeared a few times. The chain uses TRBV7-9 and TRBJ1-5; D gene ambiguous. CDR1 and CDR2 (germline): SEHNR, FQNEAQ (reference sequence). This CDR3 is built from 13 residues. The V end was cut by 1 base, the J end by 7 bases, with 8 bases between. CDR3 nucleotide sequence: TGTGCCAGCAGCTTAGAATCGGACCAGCCCCAGCATTTT. Protein: CASSLESDQPQHF. Full variable domain (missing parts from reference TRBV7-9 and TRBJ1-5): DTGVSQNPRHKITKRGQNVTFRCDPISEHNRLYWYRQTLGQGPEFLTYFQNEAQLEKSRLLSDRFSAERPKGSFSTLEIQRTEQGDSAMYLCASSLESDQPQHFGDGTRLSIL.

The rearrangement joins TRBV14 to TRBJ1-6; D is unclear. Germline-derived CDR1 and CDR2 are SGHDN and FVKESK. Trimming stripped 1 base from V and 6 bases from J, with 10 bases between. The CDR3 covers 15 residues. CDR3 bases: TGTGCCAGCAGCCAAGTGGGAATCCTTAATTCACCCCTCCACTTT. This encodes CASSQVGILNSPLHF.